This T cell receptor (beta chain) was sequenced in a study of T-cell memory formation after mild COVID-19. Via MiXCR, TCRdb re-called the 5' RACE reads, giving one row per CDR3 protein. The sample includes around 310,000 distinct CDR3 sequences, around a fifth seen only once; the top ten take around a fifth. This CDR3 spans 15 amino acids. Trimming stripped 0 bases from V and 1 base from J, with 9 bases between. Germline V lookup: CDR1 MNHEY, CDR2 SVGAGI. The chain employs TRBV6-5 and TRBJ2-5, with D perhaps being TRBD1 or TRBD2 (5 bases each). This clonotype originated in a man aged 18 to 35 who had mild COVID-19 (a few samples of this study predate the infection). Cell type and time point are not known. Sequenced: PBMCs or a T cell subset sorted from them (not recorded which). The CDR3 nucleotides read TGTGCCAGCAGTTACTCCGGGACCCTCCAAGAGACCCAGTACTTC. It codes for CASSYSGTLQETQYF.